A single sample is the source of the 28 T cell receptor beta chains below, sequenced in a study of blood T cells in healthy people across ages. The second PCR ran about 6 to 12 cycles with a sample-barcoded 5' primer and J-beta primers. From the 5' RACE reads, TCRdb called clonotypes with MiXCR, one entry per CDR3 protein. This sample has around 1.5 million distinct CDR3 sequences, with almost 35% found just once. Sequenced sample: blood. Receptors were obtained from a woman aged 25 to 39 in good health.

The chain has TRBV27 and TRBJ2-1; D possibly uses TRBD1 or TRBD2 (5 bases each). This CDR3 region has 18 residues. V lost 5 bases, J lost 9 bases, and 29 bases lay in between. CDR1 is MNHEY, CDR2 SMNVEV, per germline (reference sequence). The CDR3 nucleotides read TGTGCCAGCAGTCCATCCTTAGGGGCCGGGACCAGAAGCCTTGAGCAGTTCTTC. Protein sequence: CASSPSLGAGTRSLEQFF.

This clonotype is a singleton in its sample. This chain uses TRBV9 with TRBJ1-2, with TRBD1 matching 7 bases. J was trimmed by 2 bases and V by 10 bases; bases with no gene match: 5. This CDR3 region has 12 residues. The germline V gene has CDR1 SGDLS and CDR2 YYNGEE. The CDR3 loop reads CAGQAGNYGYTF. CDR3 in DNA: TGTGCCGGACAGGCAGGGAACTATGGCTACACCTTC. Complete variable domain (other parts from reference TRBV9 and TRBJ1-2): DSGVTQTPKHLITATGQRVTLRCSPRSGDLSVYWYQQSLDQGLQFLIQYYNGEERAKGNILERFSAQQFPDLHSELNLSSLELGDSALYFCAGQAGNYGYTFGSGTRLTVV.

The rearrangement uses TRBV4-1 and TRBJ1-2; possibly TRBD1 for D (6 bases). The CDR3 sequence is 16 residues long. V was shortened by 2 bases and J by 1 base, with 14 bases between the two germline ends. Germline assignment: CDR1 MGHRA and CDR2 YSYEKL. CDR3 sequence (DNA): TGCGCCAGCAGCCAACCTCGAGGACAGAATAACTATGGCTACACCTTC. This translates into CASSQPRGQNNYGYTF.

This chain connects TRBV28 to TRBJ2-1; 11 nucleotides agree with TRBD1. The CDR3 is 15 residues long. CDR1 is MDHEN and CDR2 is SYDVKM in the germline V gene. V gave up 6 bases and J gave up 6 bases; unmatched junction bases: 7. The CDR3 nucleotides read TGTGCCAGCAGAATGGGACAGGGGGTGCGCAATGAGCAGTTCTTC. It translates to CASRMGQGVRNEQFF.

This clonotype was seen a few times. The CDR3 protein is CASSSRGLAGGTYNEQFF. CDR3 sequence (DNA): TGTGCCAGCAGCTCTAGAGGACTAGCGGGAGGAACCTACAATGAGCAGTTCTTC. This chain connects TRBV7-2 to TRBJ2-1, with 14 bases aligning to TRBD2. The V gene end was trimmed by 4 bases and the J gene end by 2 bases; junction bases not matched to a gene: 7. The CDR3 contains 18 residues. The germline CDR1 and CDR2 sequences are SGHTA and FQGNSA.

This clonotype was seen a few times. V and J are TRBV5-1 and TRBJ2-3; the match to TRBD2 covers 8 bases. The CDR3 is 16 residues long. The ends lost 3 bases at V and 8 bases at J; junction bases unmatched: 14. Germline V CDR1 and CDR2: SGHRS, YFSETQ. This CDR3 is CASSSNNGRAAGTQYF. CDR3 bases: TGCGCCAGCAGCTCCAACAACGGGAGGGCGGCAGGTACGCAGTATTTT.

The chain has TRBV12-3 or TRBV12-4 and TRBJ1-1; no firm D call. CDR3 length equals 15 residues. V was cut by 6 bases and J by 0 bases, with 14 bases left in between. This chain's CDR3 is CASSIQRIMNTEAFF. DNA for the CDR3: TGTGCCAGCAGCATACAGCGGATCATGAACACTGAAGCTTTCTTT.

V is TRBV2 and J is TRBJ2-5; D not certain. Per germline, CDR1 SNHLY and CDR2 FYNNEI. V lost 5 bases and J lost 2, with 12 bases in between. CDR3 length equals 14 residues. Written as DNA, the CDR3 is TGTGCCAGCAGTTACCTTATGGAGCAAGAGACCCAGTACTTC. Translation gives CASSYLMEQETQYF.

The chain links TRBV2 to TRBJ2-7; D perhaps matches TRBD2 (6 bases). V shed 5 bases and J shed 3 bases, with 20 bases lying between them. Germline V gene data show CDR1 as SNHLY and CDR2 as FYNNEI. The CDR3 length is 16 residues. CDR3 in DNA: TGTGCCAGCAGTCGAGGGGCTGGAGGGAACTACTACGAGCAGTACTTC. This codes for CASSRGAGGNYYEQYF.

CDR3 sequence reads: CASSLAANPYYNEQFF. CDR3 nucleotides: TGTGCCAGCAGCTTAGCTGCGAACCCTTACTACAATGAGCAGTTCTTC. The rearrangement uses TRBV7-2 and TRBJ2-1; D uncertain. The CDR3 spans 16 residues. Trimming stripped 0 bases from V and 3 bases from J, with 12 bases between. Germline-derived CDR1 and CDR2 are SGHTA and FQGNSA.

The sample holds one count of this clonotype. This could be a read error, since a much larger clone is one nucleotide away. The chain couples TRBV20-1 to TRBJ1-2, with 8 bases lining up with TRBD1. This CDR3 has 14 amino acids. Looked up from germline, CDR1 is DFQATT and CDR2 is SNEGSKA (reference sequence). J was trimmed by 8 bases and V by 6 bases; bases with no gene match: 14. The CDR3 protein is CSALTRTGPDGYTF. In DNA, the CDR3 is TGCAGTGCCCTCACCAGGACAGGGCCGGACGGCTACACCTTC.

This clonotype has just a few counts. V gene TRBV20-1 combines with J gene TRBJ1-2; no clear D. CDR1 DFQATT and CDR2 SNEGSKA come from the germline V gene (reference sequence). The CDR3 sequence is 14 residues long. Trimming shortened V by 0 bases and J by 2 bases, and 10 bases separated the two germline ends. Here the CDR3 reads CSARDFQTNYGYTF. In DNA, the CDR3 is TGCAGTGCTAGAGATTTTCAAACAAACTATGGCTACACCTTC.

The rearrangement links TRBV7-9 to TRBJ2-7; TRBD1 matches at 7 bases. Germline trimming cut 4 bases from V and 5 bases from J; bases unmatched to any gene: 8. The V gene's germline CDR1 is SEHNR and CDR2 FQNEAQ (reference sequence). This CDR3 is built from 14 residues. The CDR3 DNA reads as TGTGCCAGCAGCTCCGTGACAGGGCGGAACGAGCAGTACTTC. Protein: CASSSVTGRNEQYF.

This clonotype showed up just a few times. This chain joins TRBV20-1 and TRBJ2-7; the D gene is possibly TRBD2 (6 bases). Trimming removed 6 bases at V and 0 bases at J, with 15 bases between. The CDR3 runs to 14 residues. The germline gives CDR1 DFQATT, CDR2 SNEGSKA (reference sequence). The CDR3 DNA follows: TGCAGTGCAAAGGAAGCTAGCGTCTCCTACGAGCAGTACTTC. Translating it yields CSAKEASVSYEQYF.

This clonotype has a single count. The rearrangement links TRBV5-1 to TRBJ1-2; TRBD1 might be the D (5 bases). CDR3 length: 17 residues. Trimming pared 4 bases from V and 2 bases from J, leaving 21 bases between. Germline assignment: CDR1 SGHRS and CDR2 YFSETQ. CDR3 in DNA: TGCGCCAGCAGCAACCAACCGGGACTCCTTTTAAACTATGGCTACACCTTC. Its translation is CASSNQPGLLLNYGYTF.

This chain links TRBV2 with TRBJ1-1; 7 bases map to TRBD1. This CDR3 is 14 amino acids long. Germline assignment: CDR1 SNHLY and CDR2 FYNNEI. With 3 bases clipped from V and 1 base from J, the junction kept 2 bases outside the gene matches. The CDR3 bases are TGTGCCAGCAGTGAGACAGGGCGGAACACTGAAGCTTTCTTT. Residues: CASSETGRNTEAFF.

This clonotype was counted only a few times. V gene TRBV2 combines with J gene TRBJ2-5, with D perhaps TRBD1 (5 bases). Germline CDR1 SNHLY, CDR2 FYNNEI. The CDR3 spans 17 residues. V lost 5 bases and J 2 bases, leaving 21 bases between the germline ends. CDR3 bases: TGTGCCAGCAGTCCGAATCGACAGCGAAGATCGCAAGAGACCCAGTACTTC. It encodes CASSPNRQRRSQETQYF.

The V gene is TRBV2, the J gene TRBJ2-5, with TRBD2 identical over 8 bases. The CDR3 is 13 amino acids. Losses at the gene ends were 7 bases for V and 5 bases for J; bases not matched to a gene: 6. CDR1 and CDR2 from the germline V gene are SNHLY and FYNNEI. CDR3 nucleotide sequence: TGTGCCAGCACCCTTAGCGGGGTGGAGACCCAGTACTTC. This sequence encodes CASTLSGVETQYF.

The chain couples TRBV6-2 or TRBV6-3 to TRBJ2-1; 10 bases agree with TRBD2. The junction had 10 bases not matched to a gene; V was cut back by 4 bases and J by 4 bases. This CDR3 comprises 17 residues. Per germline, CDR1 MNHEY and CDR2 SVGEGT. The CDR3 coding sequence is TGTGCCAGCAGTTCTCCTGGACTAGCGGCCTTTTACAATGAGCAGTTCTTC. Residues: CASSSPGLAAFYNEQFF.

The rearrangement joins TRBV4-1 to TRBJ2-1; TRBD1 is a possible D gene (6 bases). With 4 bases removed from V and 3 bases from J, the gap between germline ends came to 16 bases. From germline, CDR1 is MGHRA and CDR2 YSYEKL. The CDR3 spans 16 residues. CDR3 in DNA: TGCGCCAGCAGCCTAAAGCACAGGGTGGACTACAATGAGCAGTTCTTC. It codes for CASSLKHRVDYNEQFF.

The rearrangement links TRBV10-3 to TRBJ1-5, with 10 bases that match TRBD1. There are 14 residues in the CDR3. Germline-derived CDR1 and CDR2 are ENHRY and SYGVKD. V was pared by 6 bases and J by 4 bases, with 3 bases of the junction left unmatched. CDR3 amino acids: CAIRPGQGNQPQHF. The CDR3 nucleotides are TGTGCCATCAGACCGGGACAGGGGAATCAGCCCCAGCATTTT.

Notes on this clonotype: At one of its ends the junction is not consistent with the germline gene, which may arise from a read error. This chain links TRBV20-1 with TRBJ1-1; no clear D. The CDR3 sequence is 15 residues long. From germline, CDR1 is DFQATT and CDR2 SNEGSKA (reference sequence). The CDR3 DNA reads as TGCAGTACTAGTGTGGCAGGTACCATGAACACTGAAGCTTTCTTT. It specifies CSTSVAGTMNTEAFF.

In this sample, this clonotype turned up a few times. At one end, the junction sequence differs from germline, possibly due to a read error. The chain has TRBV6-6 and TRBJ2-2; 7 bases match TRBD2. The germline V gene encodes CDR1 MNHNY and CDR2 SVGAGI (reference sequence). This CDR3 is built from 17 residues. The CDR3 DNA reads as TGTGCCAGCAGTATAGGCCCGCGCGGGGGTCTCACCGGGGAGTTGTTTTTT. Protein product: CASSIGPRGGLTGELFF.

V is TRBV7-9 and J is TRBJ1-1; D gene uncertain. The CDR3 contains 13 residues. Trimming stripped 7 bases from V and 5 bases from J, with 14 bases between. Germline lookup yields CDR1 SEHNR and CDR2 FQNEAQ (reference sequence). The CDR3: CASTLVGSTEAFF. CDR3 DNA sequence: TGTGCCAGCACCCTCGTGGGGAGTACTGAAGCTTTCTTT.

This chain connects TRBV10-3 to TRBJ2-7; 8 bases line up with TRBD1. Losses at the gene ends were 6 bases for V and 0 bases for J; bases not matched to a gene: 7. Per the germline V gene, CDR1 is ENHRY and CDR2 is SYGVKD. The CDR3 loop spans 15 amino acids. Written as DNA, the CDR3 is TGTGCCATCAGACCCGGGACAGGCGTCTCCTACGAGCAGTACTTC. This sequence encodes CAIRPGTGVSYEQYF.

To note about this clonotype: The junction and the germline gene differ at one end; a read error may be behind it. The J gene is TRBJ2-3, the V gene TRBV6-1, with D maybe TRBD1 (5 bases). The CDR3 has 12 amino acids. Per germline, CDR1 MNHNS and CDR2 SASEGT. CDR3 protein: CANSEATVPQYF. The CDR3, as DNA: TGTGCCAACAGTGAAGCGACAGTGCCCCAGTATTTT.

The chain has TRBV20-1 and TRBJ2-7, with TRBD1 identical over 11 bases. The CDR3 has 15 residues. J lost 1 base, V lost 0 bases, and 2 bases had no gene match. Germline values: CDR1 DFQATT, CDR2 SNEGSKA (reference sequence). As DNA, the CDR3 is TGCAGTGCTAGAGATGGACAGGGGGCGTCCTACGAGCAGTACTTC. It encodes CSARDGQGASYEQYF.

This sequence joins TRBV28 and TRBJ2-7, with D perhaps being TRBD1 or TRBD2 (6 bases each). V lost 6 bases to trimming and J lost 6 bases, with 21 bases between them. CDR3 length: 15 residues. From germline, CDR1 is MDHEN and CDR2 SYDVKM. CDR3 DNA sequence: TGTGCCAGCAGCCGACCGGGACTGGGGGCCCGCGAGCAGTACTTC. This codes for CASSRPGLGAREQYF.